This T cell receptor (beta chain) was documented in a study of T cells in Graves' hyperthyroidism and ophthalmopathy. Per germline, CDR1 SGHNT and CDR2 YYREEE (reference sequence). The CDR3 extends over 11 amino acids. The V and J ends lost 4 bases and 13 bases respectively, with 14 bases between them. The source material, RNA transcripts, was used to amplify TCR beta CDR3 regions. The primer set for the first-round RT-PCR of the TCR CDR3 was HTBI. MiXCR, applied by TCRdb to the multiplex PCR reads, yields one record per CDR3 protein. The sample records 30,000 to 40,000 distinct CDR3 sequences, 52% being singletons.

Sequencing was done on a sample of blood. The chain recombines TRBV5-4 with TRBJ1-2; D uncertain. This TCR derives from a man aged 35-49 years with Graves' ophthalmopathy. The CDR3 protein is CASSPDGASTF. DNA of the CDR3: TGTGCCAGCAGCCCCGACGGTGCTAGCACCTTC.